This T cell receptor beta chain was recorded in a study of T cell responses to AZD1222 COVID-19 vaccine. The table came from immunoSEQ multiplex PCR; TCRdb's copy has only in-frame clones and leaves some out. The sample contains 45,000 to 55,000 clones, about 86% of which appear only once. The V and J ends lost 0 bases and 5 bases respectively, with 17 bases between them. This CDR3 comprises 16 residues. Per germline, CDR1 SGHRS and CDR2 YFSETQ. This TCR came from an adult in good health. The chain carries TRBV5-1 and TRBJ2-5; D may be TRBD1 or TRBD2 (6 bases each). Sequenced material: peripheral blood, taken on day 0 of AZD1222 vaccination. CDR3 sequence reads: CASSLAGGGQGETQYF. The CDR3 region has the DNA TGCGCCAGCAGCTTGGCCGGTGGGGGGCAGGGGGAGACCCAGTACTTC.